Each of the 32 T cell receptor beta chains below was sequenced from the same sample in a study of response to subunit inactivated influenza vaccine (dated 2018 in TCRdb). Libraries were built with RT-PCR. The sequencer listed for this sample is Illumina HiSeq 2500. The raw public reads went through TCRdb reprocessing: fastp at Q25, MiXCR clone calling, in-frame beta chains kept. Merged by CDR3 protein, the rows form single entries marked with the most common genes and DNA. The sample profile shows about 160,000 distinct CDR3 sequences; about a tenth of them were found once. Roughly an eighth of the sample goes to the ten largest clones. Read against the paper, the sample's time point label means: 45 days after influenza vaccine administration. Here the sequenced sample was non-naive T cells sorted from PBMCs, taken roughly 46 days after vaccination. Reading the label with the study, this specimen's cell subset or site is: memory T cell fraction. Every receptor here comes from a man aged 45-60 years who received an inactivated influenza vaccine. Donor details come from another sample of the same person, matched by shared clones.

Many counts were recorded for this clonotype. The chain links TRBV7-2 to TRBJ2-4; D is perhaps TRBD2 (5 bases). The CDR3 loop spans 16 amino acids. With 0 bases removed from V and 0 bases from J, the gap between germline ends came to 9 bases. Germline lookup yields CDR1 SGHTA and CDR2 FQGNSA. The CDR3 region has the DNA TGTGCCAGCAGCTTAGCGGGAGCCCTAGCCAAAAACATTCAGTACTTC. Translation: CASSLAGALAKNIQYF.

At least ten counts were recorded for this clonotype. The genes are TRBV4-1 and TRBJ1-1; 9 bases match TRBD1. J lost 1 base, V lost 1 base, and 10 bases had no gene match. CDR3 length equals 18 residues. Germline-derived CDR1 and CDR2 are MGHRA and YSYEKL. The CDR3 DNA sequence: TGCGCCAGCAGCCAAGCGGGACAGGGATTCGCAAGGAACACTGAAGCTTTCTTT. Protein product: CASSQAGQGFARNTEAFF.

This clonotype appeared a few times. The rearrangement joins TRBV4-3 to TRBJ2-5; 7 bases fit TRBD2. Germline lookup yields CDR1 LGHNA and CDR2 YSLEER. J was trimmed by 2 bases and V by 3 bases; bases with no gene match: 6. CDR3 length equals 15 residues. CDR3 coding DNA: TGCGCCAGCAGCCAGTATAGCGGGCCGCAAGAGACCCAGTACTTC. Protein product: CASSQYSGPQETQYF.

On this clonotype itself: Relative to the germline gene, one junction end is altered; a read error may explain this. The chain carries TRBV20-1 and TRBJ2-3; 8 positions match TRBD1. Germline CDR1 and CDR2: DFQATT and SNEGSKA (reference sequence). The CDR3 has 14 amino acids. CDR3 nucleotides: TGCAGTGCTAGAGGGACAGGGATCACAGATACGCAGTCTTTT. It specifies CSARGTGITDTQSF.

In this sample, this clonotype turned up many times. The rearrangement uses TRBV7-9 and TRBJ2-1; tentatively, D is TRBD2 (6 bases). CDR1 SEHNR and CDR2 FQNEAQ come from the germline V gene (reference sequence). With 4 bases removed from V and 8 bases from J, the gap between germline ends came to 9 bases. The CDR3 has 12 amino acids. The CDR3: CASSSREHEQFF. CDR3 DNA: TGTGCCAGCAGCTCCCGGGAGCATGAGCAGTTCTTC. The variable domain in full, with the rest retrieved from reference TRBV7-9 and TRBJ2-1, is DTGVSQNPRHKITKRGQNVTFRCDPISEHNRLYWYRQTLGQGPEFLTYFQNEAQLEKSRLLSDRFSAERPKGSFSTLEIQRTEQGDSAMYLCASSSREHEQFFGPGTRLTVL.

The table lists this clonotype with a few counts. This chain joins TRBV10-3 and TRBJ1-2; D unclear. Germline CDR1 and CDR2: ENHRY and SYGVKD. Trimming cost V 0 bases and J 6 bases, with 8 bases left between them. The CDR3 runs 13 residues. CDR3 DNA sequence: TGTGCCATCAGTGAGTCGGCAAGGAATGGCTACACCTTC. Translation: CAISESARNGYTF.

Only a few counts were recorded for this clonotype. The chain recombines TRBV20-1 with TRBJ2-7; 7 nucleotides align to TRBD1. The CDR3 runs 15 residues. The V segment lost 2 bases and the J segment 1 base; nucleotides outside the gene matches: 8. CDR1 is DFQATT and CDR2 is SNEGSKA in the germline V gene (reference sequence). The CDR3 bases are TGCAGTGCTAGACTCCCGGGACAGATTTCCTACGAGCAGTACTTC. This sequence encodes CSARLPGQISYEQYF.

This clonotype was counted between two and nine times. This sequence joins TRBV6-6 and TRBJ2-1; D remains unclear. This CDR3 comprises 12 residues. CDR1 MNHNY and CDR2 SVGAGI come from the germline V gene (reference sequence). Trimming took 4 bases from V and 7 from J, leaving 8 bases between them. CDR3 in amino acids: CASSLLVNEQFF. The CDR3 DNA is TGTGCCAGCAGTTTGTTAGTTAATGAGCAGTTCTTC.

This clonotype was recorded a few times. The chain combines TRBV7-2 with TRBJ2-1; D unresolved. The V gene lost 5 bases and the J gene lost 9 bases, with 8 bases spanning the gap. The germline V gene encodes CDR1 SGHTA and CDR2 FQGNSA. The CDR3 spans 11 residues. The CDR3 bases are TGTGCCAGCAGCATTGTCGGTGAGCAGTTCTTC. Protein: CASSIVGEQFF.

This clonotype was detected many times. DNA of the CDR3: TGCAGTGCTAGAGCCCCGACAGGGACCGAGCAGTACTTC. Protein product: CSARAPTGTEQYF. J is TRBJ2-7 and V is TRBV20-1; 7 bases agree with TRBD1. With 1 base clipped from V and 6 bases from J, the junction kept 6 bases outside the gene matches. Per the germline V gene, CDR1 is DFQATT and CDR2 is SNEGSKA (reference sequence). This CDR3 contains 13 residues.

This clonotype was picked up many times. This chain links TRBV28 with TRBJ2-3; 11 bases map to TRBD2. CDR1 and CDR2 from the germline V gene are MDHEN and SYDVKM. J gave up 9 bases and V 5 bases, and 10 bases lay outside the gene matches. The CDR3 extends over 15 amino acids. The CDR3 bases are TGTGCCAGCAGTGTAGCGGGAGGGTATTTTGAGACGCAGTATTTT. This translates into CASSVAGGYFETQYF.

The chain couples TRBV5-1 to TRBJ2-2; 7 bases agree with TRBD1. Germline V gene sequence: CDR1 SGHRS, CDR2 YFSETQ. V lost 1 base and J lost 7; bases outside the gene matches: 4. CDR3 length: 14 residues. In DNA form, the CDR3 reads TGCGCCAGCAGCTTGAGGGGGCATAGCGGGGAGCTGTTTTTT. As protein: CASSLRGHSGELFF.

The chain links TRBV5-6 to TRBJ2-3; perhaps TRBD2 as D (5 bases). The CDR3 is 15 amino acids. CDR1 is SGHDT, CDR2 YYEEEE, per germline. Between the trimmed V and J ends, which lost 1 base and 4 bases, there was a span of 13 bases. The CDR3 here is CASSLFILASDTQYF. The DNA of the CDR3 is TGTGCCAGCAGCTTGTTCATTTTAGCGTCAGATACGCAGTATTTT.

The J gene is TRBJ2-6, the V gene TRBV6-1; perhaps TRBD1 as D (6 bases). The germline gives CDR1 MNHNS, CDR2 SASEGT. The CDR3 extends over 15 amino acids. Trimming left V 2 bases short and J 4 bases short, with 9 bases between. The CDR3 nucleotides read TGTGCCAGCAGTGAAACAGGGTCCGGGGCCAACGTCCTGACTTTC. Translating gives CASSETGSGANVLTF.

The sample holds a few counts of this clonotype. The chain couples TRBV6-6 to TRBJ2-1; the match to TRBD2 covers 8 bases. V dropped 6 bases and J dropped 7; count of bases not matched to a gene: 5. The CDR3 has 13 amino acids. Germline V gives CDR1 MNHNY, CDR2 SVGAGI (reference sequence). The CDR3 here is CASRAGGGNEQFF. CDR3 nucleotides: TGTGCCAGCAGAGCTGGCGGGGGGAATGAGCAGTTCTTC.

There are a few counts of this clonotype. The J gene is TRBJ1-1, the V gene TRBV11-2; D is uncertain. The V gene's germline CDR1 is SGHAT and CDR2 FQNNGV. The CDR3 has 15 amino acids. Trimming removed 5 bases from V and 3 bases from J, with 16 bases in between. CDR3 sequence: CASSQASGWHTEAFF. The CDR3 DNA reads TGTGCCAGCAGCCAAGCCTCCGGTTGGCACACTGAAGCTTTCTTT.

This clonotype has at least ten counts. The junction shows a germline mismatch at one end, possibly a read error. The chain uses TRBV4-2 and TRBJ1-2; TRBD1 might be the D (5 bases). Germline V gene sequence: CDR1 LGHNA, CDR2 YNFKEQ. The CDR3 runs to 14 residues. CDR3 sequence: CASSQGEGTYGHTF. In DNA form, the CDR3 reads TGTGCCAGCAGCCAGGGGGAGGGAACCTATGGCCACACCTTC.

The V call is TRBV9, the J call TRBJ2-7; the D gene is possibly TRBD2 (5 bases). The germline CDR1 and CDR2 sequences are SGDLS and YYNGEE. CDR3 length: 14 amino acids. V lost 3 bases to trimming and J lost 2 bases, with 12 bases between them. The CDR3 spells CASSASTPPYEQYF. The CDR3 nucleotides are TGTGCCAGCAGCGCTAGCACTCCTCCCTACGAGCAGTACTTC.

In its sample, this clonotype was seen a few times. V gene TRBV5-4 combines with J gene TRBJ1-2; possible D gene TRBD1, 5 bases. The CDR3 is 13 residues long. V lost 1 base and J 4 bases, leaving 8 bases between the germline ends. The germline CDR1 and CDR2 sequences are SGHNT and YYREEE (reference sequence). In DNA form, the CDR3 reads TGTGCCAGCAGCTTGTCAGGGAGCTATGGCTACACCTTC. It codes for CASSLSGSYGYTF.

The V call is TRBV20-1, the J call TRBJ2-5; possible D gene TRBD2, 5 bases. Deletions cut 3 bases from V and 7 bases from J, with 9 bases between. This CDR3 region has 11 residues. Germline CDR1 DFQATT, CDR2 SNEGSKA (reference sequence). CDR3 in amino acids: CSASDGGTQYF. DNA for the CDR3: TGCAGTGCTAGTGATGGAGGGACCCAGTACTTC.

This clonotype was counted many times. The gene calls are TRBV6-1 and TRBJ1-4; tentative D call: TRBD1 (6 bases). V lost 6 bases and J 10 bases, leaving 18 bases between the germline ends. The CDR3 has 14 amino acids. The germline V gene has CDR1 MNHNS and CDR2 SASEGT. CDR3 sequence reads: CASSPTGYDGKLFF. The CDR3 DNA sequence: TGTGCCAGCAGCCCTACAGGGTATGATGGAAAACTGTTTTTT.

This chain links TRBV5-1 with TRBJ2-3; 10 bases agree with TRBD2. CDR3 length equals 16 residues. Germline V gives CDR1 SGHRS, CDR2 YFSETQ. V dropped 3 bases and J dropped 0; count of bases not matched to a gene: 4. The CDR3 sequence: CASSSGLAVSTDTQYF. CDR3 DNA: TGCGCCAGCAGCTCTGGACTAGCGGTTAGCACAGATACGCAGTATTTT.

The genes are TRBV6-1 and TRBJ1-2; tentatively, D is TRBD1 (6 bases). V lost 2 bases, J lost 5 bases, and 18 bases lay in between. CDR1 is MNHNS and CDR2 is SASEGT in the germline V gene. The CDR3 consists of 16 residues. In nucleotides, the CDR3 is TGTGCCAGCAGTGAACGGGGGCGAGGCTCCATATATGGCTACACCTTC. Amino acids: CASSERGRGSIYGYTF.

The V and J genes are TRBV12-3 or TRBV12-4 and TRBJ2-6, with 9 bases aligning to TRBD1. The CDR3 covers 17 residues. Losses at the gene ends were 6 bases for V and 4 bases for J; bases not matched to a gene: 10. CDR3 sequence (DNA): TGTGCCAGCAGGTCGGGACAGGGACTTTCCGGGGCCAACGTCCTGACTTTC. Its translation: CASRSGQGLSGANVLTF.

This clonotype was picked up many times. This chain uses TRBV6-2 or TRBV6-3 with TRBJ2-1; D possibly corresponds to TRBD1 (6 bases). CDR1 is MNHEY and CDR2 is SVGEGT in the germline V gene. V shed 3 bases and J shed 7 bases, with 19 bases lying between them. The CDR3 is 16 amino acids. CDR3 sequence (DNA): TGTGCCAGCAGTTATTCCCAAGGGGGTCTGGGTAATGAGCAGTTCTTC. Translated, it gives CASSYSQGGLGNEQFF.

This clonotype was seen many times. The CDR3 coding sequence is TGCGCCAGCAGCTTGTCAGGGGGCTGGTCAGATACGCAGTATTTT. It specifies CASSLSGGWSDTQYF. The V gene is TRBV5-1, the J gene TRBJ2-3; TRBD1 matches 8 bases. Germline V gene sequence: CDR1 SGHRS, CDR2 YFSETQ. V lost 1 base and J lost 4; bases outside the gene matches: 5. There are 15 residues in the CDR3.

This clonotype was seen a few times. This chain connects TRBV4-3 to TRBJ2-5; D perhaps matches TRBD1 (6 bases). Trimming removed 1 base at V and 5 bases at J, with 14 bases between. CDR1 and CDR2 from the germline V gene are LGHNA and YSLEER. The CDR3 is 15 amino acids. The CDR3 region has the DNA TGCGCCAGCAGCCAAGTTCTGGGGGCGTGGGAGACCCAGTACTTC. Encoded protein: CASSQVLGAWETQYF.

In this sample, this clonotype turned up many times. This chain uses TRBV5-1 with TRBJ2-1, with TRBD1 matching 8 bases. The CDR3 has 14 residues. Looked up from germline, CDR1 is SGHRS and CDR2 is YFSETQ. The junction had 8 bases not matched to a gene; V was cut back by 4 bases and J by 8 bases. The CDR3 loop reads CASSHKPGGHEQFF. The CDR3 DNA is TGCGCCAGCAGCCATAAACCAGGGGGCCATGAGCAGTTCTTC.

Ten or more counts support this clonotype. The CDR3 loop reads CASSLIEQGRYEQYF. Here the CDR3 DNA reads TGTGCCAGCAGCTTGATCGAACAGGGAAGGTACGAGCAGTACTTC. The genes are TRBV5-6 and TRBJ2-7; a possible D gene is TRBD1 (6 bases). This CDR3 comprises 15 residues. V lost 1 base and J lost 4, with 15 bases in between. Germline values: CDR1 SGHDT, CDR2 YYEEEE.

This clonotype showed up just a few times. The CDR3 protein is CASRRDQAYREQFF. The CDR3 nucleotides read TGTGCCAGCAGGCGGGACCAGGCATATCGTGAGCAGTTCTTC. The chain combines TRBV2 with TRBJ2-1, with D perhaps TRBD2 (6 bases). Trimming cost V 6 bases and J 9 bases, with 18 bases left between them. The CDR3 contains 14 residues. CDR1 SNHLY and CDR2 FYNNEI come from the germline V gene.

This clonotype was detected only a few times. The chain links TRBV4-3 to TRBJ2-2; 9 positions match TRBD1. The V gene's germline CDR1 is LGHNA and CDR2 YSLEER. There are 16 residues in the CDR3. The V segment lost 5 bases and the J segment 4 bases; nucleotides outside the gene matches: 8. CDR3 loop: CASSWQTGGITGELFF. The CDR3 nucleotides are TGCGCCAGCAGCTGGCAGACAGGGGGTATCACCGGGGAGCTGTTTTTT.

The rearrangement uses TRBV4-3 and TRBJ1-4; TRBD1 is a possible D gene (6 bases). CDR3 size: 17 residues. CDR1 is LGHNA and CDR2 is YSLEER in the germline V gene. V was clipped by 0 bases and J by 8 bases, with 19 bases between them. The CDR3 bases are TGCGCCAGCAGCCAAGACCCCAAGGTCACAGGGTGGGAAAAACTGTTTTTT. This sequence encodes CASSQDPKVTGWEKLFF.